This is a list of T cell receptor beta chains from one sample in a study of blood T cell repertoires in COVID-19. Only in-frame clones appear in the TCRdb table, and some are missing; sequencing was by immunoSEQ multiplex PCR. Found here are 50,000 to 80,000 clones, 80% to 95% of them singletons; the top ten hold more than 9%. The source material was peripheral blood. The receptor source for this set is a woman of 80 years or more with active COVID-19. Both conserved end residues are part of each CDR3. Each record gives: V gene, D gene, J gene, clone size, CDR3 DNA, CDR3 protein. A D gene is named only where the DNA matches it firmly. Clone size appears in some rows only: once, few, many, or a class for an expanded clone.

V gene: TRBV5-4
D gene: TRBD2
J gene: TRBJ2-4
clone size: -
CDR3 DNA: TGTGCCAGCAGCACCGGGACTAGCGGTGCGGGGGACATTCAGTACTTC
CDR3 protein: CASSTGTSGAGDIQYF

V gene: TRBV19
D gene: TRBD1
J gene: TRBJ1-5
clone size: -
CDR3 DNA: TGTGCCAGTACCAAAGTAGGACAGGGTTTAGGTCAGCCCCAGCATTTT
CDR3 protein: CASTKVGQGLGQPQHF

V gene: TRBV5-5
D gene: TRBD1
J gene: TRBJ2-7
clone size: -
CDR3 DNA: TGTGCCAGCAGCTGGACAGGGGAAGAGCAGTACTTC
CDR3 protein: CASSWTGEEQYF

V gene: TRBV28
D gene: -
J gene: TRBJ2-2
clone size: -
CDR3 DNA: TGTGCCAGCAGTTCGACAGTTACCGGGGAGCTGTTTTTT
CDR3 protein: CASSSTVTGELFF

V gene: TRBV27
D gene: TRBD2
J gene: TRBJ2-7
clone size: -
CDR3 DNA: TGTGCCAGCAGTAGGGTCGAGCGGGAGGACCCCTACGAGCAGTACTTC
CDR3 protein: CASSRVEREDPYEQYF

V gene: TRBV9
D gene: TRBD1
J gene: TRBJ1-4
clone size: -
CDR3 DNA: TGTGCCAGCAGCTCGACTCCCGACAGGGGCGGGGAAAAACTGTTTTTT
CDR3 protein: CASSSTPDRGGEKLFF

V gene: TRBV28
D gene: TRBD2
J gene: TRBJ2-2
clone size: -
CDR3 DNA: TGTGCCAGCAATTTCCCCCCGGGACCGGGGGGGGCCGGGGAGCTGTTTTTT
CDR3 protein: CASNFPPGPGGAGELFF

V gene: TRBV11-3
D gene: TRBD1
J gene: TRBJ1-4
clone size: -
CDR3 DNA: TGTGCCAGCAGCTTAGATCCGGGACAGGATGAAAAACTGTTTTTT
CDR3 protein: CASSLDPGQDEKLFF

V gene: TRBV28
D gene: TRBD1
J gene: TRBJ2-1
clone size: -
CDR3 DNA: TGTGCCAGCAGGACCGACAGGGTCAATGAGCAGTTCTTC
CDR3 protein: CASRTDRVNEQFF

V gene: TRBV11-2
D gene: -
J gene: TRBJ2-1
clone size: -
CDR3 DNA: TGTGCCAGCAGCTTCGCGGGACTTAATGAGCAGTTCTTC
CDR3 protein: CASSFAGLNEQFF

V gene: TRBV9
D gene: TRBD2
J gene: TRBJ2-3
clone size: -
CDR3 DNA: TGTGCCAGCAGCGTAGCTGGCGGGGGGGCCGGAGATACGCAGTATTTT
CDR3 protein: CASSVAGGGAGDTQYF

V gene: TRBV4-1
D gene: -
J gene: TRBJ2-1
clone size: few
CDR3 DNA: TGCGCCAGCAGCCAAGTGCGGAGTGGCCCCTACAATGAGCAGTTCTTC
CDR3 protein: CASSQVRSGPYNEQFF

V gene: TRBV4-2
D gene: -
J gene: TRBJ1-4
clone size: -
CDR3 DNA: TGTGCCAGCAGCGTACAGATAACTAATGAAAAACTGTTTTTT
CDR3 protein: CASSVQITNEKLFF

V gene: TRBV27
D gene: -
J gene: TRBJ2-5
clone size: -
CDR3 DNA: TGTGCCAGCAGTTTACGGGGTCAAGAGACCCAGTACTTC
CDR3 protein: CASSLRGQETQYF

V gene: TRBV19
D gene: TRBD2
J gene: TRBJ2-1
clone size: -
CDR3 DNA: TGTGCCAGTAGCCAGGCGGGGCTAGCGGGATACAATGAGCAGTTCTTC
CDR3 protein: CASSQAGLAGYNEQFF

V gene: TRBV5-4
D gene: TRBD2
J gene: TRBJ2-3
clone size: -
CDR3 DNA: TGTGCCAGCAGCTTGGTGTTGCGGGGGGGCTCAGATACGCAGTATTTT
CDR3 protein: CASSLVLRGGSDTQYF

V gene: TRBV28
D gene: -
J gene: TRBJ2-5
clone size: -
CDR3 DNA: TGTGCCAGCAGCCCCGCCCCCAGGAAAGAGACCCAGTACTTC
CDR3 protein: CASSPAPRKETQYF

V gene: TRBV18
D gene: TRBD1
J gene: TRBJ2-2
clone size: -
CDR3 DNA: TGTGCCAGCTCACCTTCTGACAGGGCCGGGGAGCTGTTTTTT
CDR3 protein: CASSPSDRAGELFF

V gene: TRBV19
D gene: -
J gene: TRBJ1-1
clone size: -
CDR3 DNA: TGTGCCAGTAGCATCGACCAGGGGATGAACACTGAAGCTTTCTTT
CDR3 protein: CASSIDQGMNTEAFF

V gene: TRBV5-8
D gene: TRBD2
J gene: TRBJ2-5
clone size: -
CDR3 DNA: TGTGCCAGCAGCTTGCGGGGGGGGGCGAGCAGGGAGACCCAGTACTTC
CDR3 protein: CASSLRGGASRETQYF

V gene: TRBV3-1/TRBV3-2
D gene: TRBD2
J gene: TRBJ2-3
clone size: -
CDR3 DNA: TGTGCCAGCAGCTCCCGAGCGGGATTTAGCACAGATACGCAGTATTTT
CDR3 protein: CASSSRAGFSTDTQYF

V gene: TRBV28
D gene: -
J gene: TRBJ1-5
clone size: -
CDR3 DNA: TGTGCCAGCTCCTTCGGCGGGGAGAGTCAGCCCCAGCATTTT
CDR3 protein: CASSFGGESQPQHF

V gene: TRBV10-1
D gene: TRBD2
J gene: TRBJ2-7
clone size: -
CDR3 DNA: TGCGCCAGCAGTGATGTTGGAACTAGCGGGAGAAAATTCTACGAGCAGTACTTC
CDR3 protein: CASSDVGTSGRKFYEQYF

V gene: TRBV6-1
D gene: -
J gene: TRBJ2-5
clone size: -
CDR3 DNA: TGTGCCAGCAGTGAAGTTTGGGTAGGAGGGGAGACCCAGTACTTC
CDR3 protein: CASSEVWVGGETQYF